This paragraph reports one T cell receptor beta chain. The target of this receptor is not known. Base qualities are not recorded, but no much larger clone differs from it by a single base. The data originate from a study of T-cell memory formation after mild COVID-19 (dated by TCRdb to about 2021). For context, the study as a whole: TCR sequence clusters from the two donors were largely donor specific. Longitudinal TCRalpha and TCRbeta repertoire sequencing tracked T-cell clones expanding and contracting after mild COVID-19 in two donors. Two young, previously healthy adult volunteers, one female and one male, were included in the cohort.

The paper as a whole reports these results and caveats: The study included only a couple of mild cases, and larger cohorts that include severe cases with pre-infection samples were judged to be necessary. Balanced CD4/CD8 phenotypes were observed for clones contracting from day 15 to 85, whereas a bias towards CD4+ was observed for a second wave of clones expanding from day 15 to 37. Contracting CD4+ clones turned up mainly in the CM and EM memory subsets, whereas EMRA was where CD8+ clones were enriched. Some responding clones were detected in pre-infection memory, which suggested that pre-existing cross-reactive memory T cells had joined the SARS-CoV-2 response. SARS-CoV-2 specificity was not confirmed for the second-wave clones peaking on day 37.

Ficoll-Paque density gradient centrifugation was the method used to isolate PBMCs. Cut back by 0 bases and 12 bases, the V and J ends lie 15 bases apart. Via the germline V gene, CDR1 is LGHNA and CDR2 YSLEER. The CDR3 spans 13 residues, from the cysteine through the phenylalanine. CDR3 DNA only is kept here, 39 bases in frame from base 1. The sequencing machine was an Illumina NovaSeq 6000. cDNA libraries for TCRalpha and TCRbeta were prepared by 5'RACE using constant-segment primers, with sample barcodes and unique molecular identifiers added. RNA was extracted from every sample with Trizol reagent. Amplification of the libraries took two PCR steps, and the second step added a second sample barcode plus Illumina TruSeq adapters. Sequencing of the libraries was done on an Illumina NovaSeq, producing 2 x 150 bp paired-end reads. In the paper's pipeline: Demultiplexing of reads and collapsing into UMI-guided consensus sequences were performed with migec v1.2.7. Using mixcr v2.1.11, the UMI consensuses were aligned to TRA and TRB V and J templates and assembled into clonotypes. Expanded or contracted clonotypes were those called significant by both edgeR and NoisET, with noise models trained on biological replicates. For edgeR calls, the thresholds were a false discovery rate-adjusted p below 0.01 and a log2 fold-change of 1. As an exploratory analysis of dynamics, PCA with hierarchical clustering was applied to max-normalized trajectories of the 1000 most abundant clonotypes. Each responding clone was given a CD4 or CD8 phenotype based on the CD4+ and CD8+ repertoires, which had been sequenced separately. The public reads were reprocessed in TCRdb via fastp at Q25 and MiXCR, keeping in-frame beta chains. CDR3 protein sequences are deduplicated, and each keeps its most common genes and DNA. TCRdb's processing, not the study's, gives the V and J calls here. The sample contains 300,000 or so distinct CDR3 sequences, approximately 16% of them found a single time. The top ten clonotypes cover 22% of the sample.

The material sequenced was PBMCs or a T cell subset sorted from them (not recorded which). The clonotype originates from a man aged 18 to 29 who had mild COVID-19 (a few samples of this study predate the infection). The sample titles of this study are shuffled in the database, so cell type and time point are left out; the donor was told from shared clones. Here the chain combines TRBV4-3 and TRBJ2-7; the D gene assignment is perhaps TRBD1 or TRBD2, with each matching 5 bases. The sequenced DNA is TGCGCCAGCAGCCAAGAAACGGGGCAGACGCGGTACTTC. It translates to CASSQETGQTRYF.